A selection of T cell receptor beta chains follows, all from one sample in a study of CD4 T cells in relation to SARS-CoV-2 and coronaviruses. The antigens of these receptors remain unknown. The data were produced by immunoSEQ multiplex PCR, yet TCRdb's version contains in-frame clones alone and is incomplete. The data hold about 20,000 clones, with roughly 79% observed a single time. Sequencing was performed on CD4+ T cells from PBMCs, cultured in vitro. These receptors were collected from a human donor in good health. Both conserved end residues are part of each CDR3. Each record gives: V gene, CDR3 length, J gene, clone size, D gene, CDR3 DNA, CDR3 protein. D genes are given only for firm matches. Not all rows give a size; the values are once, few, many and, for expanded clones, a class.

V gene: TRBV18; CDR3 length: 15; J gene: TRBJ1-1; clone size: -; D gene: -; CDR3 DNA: TGTGCCAGCTCACCGTCAGGAGGGGTGCTGGGTGAAGCTTTCTTT; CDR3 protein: CASSPSGGVLGEAFF
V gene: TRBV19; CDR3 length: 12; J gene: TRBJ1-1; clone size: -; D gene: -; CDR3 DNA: TGTGCCAGTAGTATCGATAACACTGAAGCTTTCTTT; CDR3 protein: CASSIDNTEAFF
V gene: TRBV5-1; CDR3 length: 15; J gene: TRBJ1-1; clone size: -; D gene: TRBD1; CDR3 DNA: TGCGCCAGCAGCGCGGACAGGGCGTGGGACACTGAAGCTTTCTTT; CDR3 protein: CASSADRAWDTEAFF
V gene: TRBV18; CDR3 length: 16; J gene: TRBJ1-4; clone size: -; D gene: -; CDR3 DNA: TGTGCCAGCTCACCACCGCAGGGACCGACGGGGGAAAAACTGTTTTTT; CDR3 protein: CASSPPQGPTGEKLFF
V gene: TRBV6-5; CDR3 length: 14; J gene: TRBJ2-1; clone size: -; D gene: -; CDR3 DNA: TGTGCCAGCACCTGGGACCAAGCGCCTAGCGCTCAGTTCTTC; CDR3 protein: CASTWDQAPSAQFF
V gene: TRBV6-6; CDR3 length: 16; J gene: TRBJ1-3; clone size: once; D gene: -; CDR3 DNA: TGTGCCAGCAGTTACTCGGCGGGCGGGTCTGGAAACACCATATATTTT; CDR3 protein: CASSYSAGGSGNTIYF
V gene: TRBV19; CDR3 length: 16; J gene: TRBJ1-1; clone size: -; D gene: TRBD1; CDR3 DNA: TGTGCCAGTAGTATAGTAGGGACAGGGAGAGTCACTGAAGCTTTCTTT; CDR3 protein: CASSIVGTGRVTEAFF
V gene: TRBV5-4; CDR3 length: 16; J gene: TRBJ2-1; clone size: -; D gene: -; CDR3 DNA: TGTGCCAGCAGCCCCTCTCTAGCTAGCTCGTACAATGAGCAGTTCTTC; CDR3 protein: CASSPSLASSYNEQFF
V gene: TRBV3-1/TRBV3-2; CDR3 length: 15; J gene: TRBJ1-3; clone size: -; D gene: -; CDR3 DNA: TGTGCCAGCAGCCAAGTGTTACGTCCGGGAAACACCATATATTTT; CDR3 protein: CASSQVLRPGNTIYF
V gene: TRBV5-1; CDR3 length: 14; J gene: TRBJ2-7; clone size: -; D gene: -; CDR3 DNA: TGCGCCAGCAGCCCTCGCCGCACAGACTACGAGCAGTACTTC; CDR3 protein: CASSPRRTDYEQYF
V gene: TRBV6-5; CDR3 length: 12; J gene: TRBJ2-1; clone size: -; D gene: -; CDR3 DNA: TGTGCCAGCAGTTTGGGCCGAAGGGTATTGTTCTTC; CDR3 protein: CASSLGRRVLFF
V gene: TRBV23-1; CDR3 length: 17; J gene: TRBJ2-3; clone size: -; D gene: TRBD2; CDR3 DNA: TGCGCCAGCAGTCAACAGACTAGCGGGAGACAACACAGATACGCAGTATTT; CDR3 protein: CASSQQTSGRQHRYAVF
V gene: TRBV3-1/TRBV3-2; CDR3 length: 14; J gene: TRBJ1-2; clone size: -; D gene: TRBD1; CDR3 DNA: TGTGCCAGCAGCCAAGGAGGACAGGGATATGGCTACACCTTC; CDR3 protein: CASSQGGQGYGYTF
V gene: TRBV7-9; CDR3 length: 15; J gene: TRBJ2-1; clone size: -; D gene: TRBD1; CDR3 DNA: TGTGCCAGCAGCCTAACAGGGGTGATTGGCAATGAGCAGTTCTTC; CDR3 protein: CASSLTGVIGNEQFF
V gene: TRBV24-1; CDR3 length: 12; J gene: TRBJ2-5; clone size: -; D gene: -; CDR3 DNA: TGTGCCACCAGTCCAAGGGACGAGACCCAGTACTTC; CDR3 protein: CATSPRDETQYF
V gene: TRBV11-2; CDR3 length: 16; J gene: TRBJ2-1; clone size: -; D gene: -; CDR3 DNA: TGTGCCAGCAGTTTAAGGCTAGGGAGCTCCTACAATGAGCAGTTCTTC; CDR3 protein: CASSLRLGSSYNEQFF
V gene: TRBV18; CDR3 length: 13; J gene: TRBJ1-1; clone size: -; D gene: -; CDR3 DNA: TGTGCCAGCTCGGGGGACATGAACACTGAAGCTTTCTTT; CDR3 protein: CASSGDMNTEAFF
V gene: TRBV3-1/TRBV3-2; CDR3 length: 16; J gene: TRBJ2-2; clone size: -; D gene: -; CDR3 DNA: TGTGCCAGCAGCCGAATAGGACAGCTGAACACCGGGGAGCTGTTTTTT; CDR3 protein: CASSRIGQLNTGELFF
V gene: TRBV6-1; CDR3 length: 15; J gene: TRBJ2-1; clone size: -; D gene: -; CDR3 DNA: TGTGCCAGCAGTGAAGGGCTGAGCTCCTACAATGAGCAGTTCTTC; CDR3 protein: CASSEGLSSYNEQFF
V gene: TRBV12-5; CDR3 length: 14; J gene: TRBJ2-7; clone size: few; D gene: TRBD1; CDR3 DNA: TGTGCTAGTGGTCCGGGACAGGGTTACTACGAGCAGTACTTC; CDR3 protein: CASGPGQGYYEQYF
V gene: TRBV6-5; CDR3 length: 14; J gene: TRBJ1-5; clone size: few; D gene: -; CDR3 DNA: TGTGCCAGCAGTTACAATGGCATCAATCAGCCCCAGCATTTT; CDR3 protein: CASSYNGINQPQHF
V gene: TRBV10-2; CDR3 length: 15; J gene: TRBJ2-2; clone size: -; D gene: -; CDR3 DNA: TGCGCCAGCAGCTACGGGACGCCGAACACCGGGGAGCTGTTTTTT; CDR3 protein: CASSYGTPNTGELFF